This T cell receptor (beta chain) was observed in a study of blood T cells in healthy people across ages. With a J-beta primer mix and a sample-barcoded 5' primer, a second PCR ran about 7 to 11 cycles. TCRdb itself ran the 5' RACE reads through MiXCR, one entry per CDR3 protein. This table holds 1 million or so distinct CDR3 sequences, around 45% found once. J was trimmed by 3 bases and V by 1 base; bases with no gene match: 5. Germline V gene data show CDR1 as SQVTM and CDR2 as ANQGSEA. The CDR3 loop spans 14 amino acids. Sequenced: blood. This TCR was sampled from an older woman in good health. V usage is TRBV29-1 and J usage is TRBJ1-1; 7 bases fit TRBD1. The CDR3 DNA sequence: TGCAGCGTTGAAGCAGGGGGTTCAGACACTGAAGCTTTCTTT. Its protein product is CSVEAGGSDTEAFF.